This T cell receptor (beta chain) was identified during a study of molecular identifiers for immune sequencing clone quantification. Study observations and caveats: Over 97% of effector molecules, but under 1% in naive cells, were held by clones with more than 20 RNA copies.

The authors gated naive CD8 T cells as CD8+CD4-CCR7+CD45RA+ for sorting. This clonotype turned up a few times. Its matching antigen is unknown. This clone may be a read error of a much larger clone one base away. Previously described methods with listed TCR primers produced the bulk TCR libraries. TCRdb re-called the PCR reads with MiXCR, one entry per CDR3 protein. This repertoire shows roughly 630,000 distinct CDR3 sequences, about 25% found once; its top ten account for 0.78%. Unmatched junction bases numbered 1, after V lost 6 bases and J lost 2 bases. The CDR3 runs 14 residues. CDR1 and CDR2 from the germline V gene are MDHEN and SYDVKM.

The clonotype was recovered from a human donor in good health. Some libraries in this study had Jurkat cell RNA spiked in. The sample was naive CD8+ T cells from blood, with Jurkat cell RNA spiked in. Subset noted: FACS-sorted CD8+CD4-CCR7+CD45RA+ naive T cells. V is TRBV28 and J is TRBJ2-6, with TRBD1 matching 7 bases. The CDR3 bases are TGTGCCAGCAGAGGGGGCCCTGGGGCCAACGTCCTGACTTTC. Amino acids: CASRGGPGANVLTF. Looking up the rest from reference TRBV28 and TRBJ2-6 gives the full variable domain: DVKVTQSSRYLVKRTGEKVFLECVQDMDHENMFWYRQDPGLGLRLIYFSYDVKMKEKGDIPEGYSVSREKKERFSLILESASTNQTSMYLCASRGGPGANVLTFGAGSRLTVL.